The source of this T cell receptor beta chain is a study of human T cells and chemical hapten exposure. On the study more broadly: Sensitization involved placing 2% DPC onto a 2 cm by 2 cm region of upper inner arm skin.

TCRdb reanalysed the RACE reads using MiXCR and keeps one entry per CDR3 protein. The sample lists 150,000 to 200,000 distinct CDR3 sequences; roughly 25% were seen once. The CDR3 has 13 amino acids. Germline V lookup: CDR1 SEHNR, CDR2 FQNEAQ (reference sequence). Documented time point: patch test 3, about 24 weeks after DPC sensitization. Treatment denoted: therapeutic diphenylcyclopropenone sensitization with weekly scalp DPC. The template was total RNA from unfractionated whole blood. This clonotype was seen a handful of times. One end of the junction is discordant with germline, which a read error may explain.

The gene calls are TRBV7-9 and TRBJ1-1, with D perhaps TRBD1 (6 bases). This sequence was found in a woman younger than 30 with alopecia areata. Some clones in this sample may be carry-over from other donors' samples. The specimen was whole blood, collected in connection with sensitization to the hapten diphenylcyclopropenone (DPC). The CDR3 reads CASSFRGNNEAFF. As DNA, the CDR3 is TGTGCCAGCAGCTTTAGGGGGAACAATGAAGCTTTCTTT.